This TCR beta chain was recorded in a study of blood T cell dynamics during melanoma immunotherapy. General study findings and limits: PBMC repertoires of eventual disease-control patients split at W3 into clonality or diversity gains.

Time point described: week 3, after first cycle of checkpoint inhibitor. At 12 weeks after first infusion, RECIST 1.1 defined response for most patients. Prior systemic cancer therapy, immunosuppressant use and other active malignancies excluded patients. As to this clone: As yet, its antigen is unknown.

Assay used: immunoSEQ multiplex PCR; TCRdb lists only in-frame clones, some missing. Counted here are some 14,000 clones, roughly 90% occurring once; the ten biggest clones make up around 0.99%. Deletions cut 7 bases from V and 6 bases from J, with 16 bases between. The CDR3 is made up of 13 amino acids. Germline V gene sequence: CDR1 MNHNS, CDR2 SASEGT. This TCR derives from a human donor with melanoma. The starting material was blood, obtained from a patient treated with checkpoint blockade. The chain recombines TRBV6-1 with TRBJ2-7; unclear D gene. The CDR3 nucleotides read TGTGCCAGCAAGCTAATTAGTTTCGCCGAGCAGTACTTC. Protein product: CASKLISFAEQYF.